Following are 5 T cell receptor beta chains from one sample sequenced in a study of T cell repertoires in cytomegalovirus infection. Antigens for these TCRs are unknown. MiXCR was run by TCRdb on the reads, yielding one entry per CDR3 protein. In the table there are 400,000 to 600,000 distinct CDR3 sequences, approximately 42% of which are singletons. Sequencing was performed on cultured PBMCs, taken from culture after CMV antigen stimulation. The receptors were sampled from a human donor in good health (CMV status not recorded). Some clones in this sample may be carry-over from other donors' samples.

The sample holds a few counts of this clonotype. The chain couples TRBV6-8 to TRBJ2-3; TRBD2 aligns across 9 bases. From germline, CDR1 is MNHGY and CDR2 SAAAGT. The CDR3 length is 16 residues. Trimming took 6 bases from V and 4 from J; bases not matched to a gene: 11. The CDR3 sequence is CASSGKGSGSPDTQYF. The CDR3 coding sequence is TGTGCCAGCAGCGGAAAGGGTAGCGGGAGCCCAGATACGCAGTATTTT.

The CDR3 DNA reads TGTGCCATCTCGCGGCTAGGGGAGACCCAGTACTTC. This codes for CAISRLGETQYF. The chain links TRBV10-3 to TRBJ2-5, with D unclear. The germline gives CDR1 ENHRY, CDR2 SYGVKD. V gave up 8 bases and J gave up 5 bases, with 12 bases separating them. This CDR3 region has 12 residues.

The chain joins TRBV20-1 to TRBJ2-5; D is ambiguous. V lost 6 bases, J lost 1 base, and 6 bases lay in between. This CDR3 region has 11 residues. Germline assignment: CDR1 DFQATT and CDR2 SNEGSKA (reference sequence). The CDR3 loop reads CSAALQETQYF. In DNA, the CDR3 is TGCAGTGCAGCGCTCCAAGAGACCCAGTACTTC.

This clonotype was seen a few times. The chain uses TRBV6-6 and TRBJ1-1; D is perhaps TRBD1 (5 bases). V lost 6 bases, J lost 4 bases, and 15 bases lay in between. In germline, CDR1 is MNHNY, CDR2 SVGAGI (reference sequence). The CDR3 contains 14 residues. The CDR3: CASSHPPGITEAFF. Written as DNA, the CDR3 is TGTGCCAGCAGCCATCCCCCAGGGATCACTGAAGCTTTCTTT.

The table lists this clonotype with a few counts. The chain uses TRBV12-3 or TRBV12-4 and TRBJ1-1; the match to TRBD1 covers 7 bases. The CDR3 runs 11 residues. J gave up 6 bases and V 10 bases, and 5 bases lay outside the gene matches. Here the CDR3 DNA reads TGTGCCATCAGGGGGAGGTCTGAAGCTTTCTTT. Its protein is CAIRGRSEAFF.